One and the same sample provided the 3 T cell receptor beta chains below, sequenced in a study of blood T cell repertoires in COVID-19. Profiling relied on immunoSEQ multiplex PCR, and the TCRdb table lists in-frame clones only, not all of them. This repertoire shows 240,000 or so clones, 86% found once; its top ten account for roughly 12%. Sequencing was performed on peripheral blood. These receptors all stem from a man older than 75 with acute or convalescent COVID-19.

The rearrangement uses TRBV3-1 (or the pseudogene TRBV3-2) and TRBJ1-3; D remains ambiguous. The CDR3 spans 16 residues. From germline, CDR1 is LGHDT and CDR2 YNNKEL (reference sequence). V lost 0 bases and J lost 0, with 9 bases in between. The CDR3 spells CASSQEERHSGNTIYF. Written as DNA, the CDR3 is TGTGCCAGCAGCCAAGAGGAAAGACACTCTGGAAACACCATATATTTT.

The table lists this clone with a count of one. CDR3 nucleotides: TGCGCCAGCAGCTTTGGGGGGGTTGGCGAAAAACTGTTTTTT. This translates into CASSFGGVGEKLFF. This sequence joins TRBV5-1 and TRBJ1-4, with D possibly matching TRBD1 (5 bases). Trimming left V 2 bases short and J 8 bases short, with 13 bases between. This CDR3 comprises 14 residues. The germline V gene encodes CDR1 SGHRS and CDR2 YFSETQ. The complete variable domain, with remaining parts taken from reference TRBV5-1 and TRBJ1-4, reads KAGVTQTPRYLIKTRGQQVTLSCSPISGHRSVSWYQQTPGQGLQFLFEYFSETQRNKGNFPGRFSGRQFSNSRSEMNVSTLELGDSALYLCASSFGGVGEKLFFGSGTQLSVL.

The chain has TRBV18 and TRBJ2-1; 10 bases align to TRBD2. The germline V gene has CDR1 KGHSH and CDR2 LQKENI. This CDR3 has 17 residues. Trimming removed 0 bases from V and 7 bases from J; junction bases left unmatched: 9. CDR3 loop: CASSPPTGTSAFNEQFF. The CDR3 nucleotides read TGTGCCAGCTCACCACCAACCGGGACTAGCGCCTTTAATGAGCAGTTCTTC.